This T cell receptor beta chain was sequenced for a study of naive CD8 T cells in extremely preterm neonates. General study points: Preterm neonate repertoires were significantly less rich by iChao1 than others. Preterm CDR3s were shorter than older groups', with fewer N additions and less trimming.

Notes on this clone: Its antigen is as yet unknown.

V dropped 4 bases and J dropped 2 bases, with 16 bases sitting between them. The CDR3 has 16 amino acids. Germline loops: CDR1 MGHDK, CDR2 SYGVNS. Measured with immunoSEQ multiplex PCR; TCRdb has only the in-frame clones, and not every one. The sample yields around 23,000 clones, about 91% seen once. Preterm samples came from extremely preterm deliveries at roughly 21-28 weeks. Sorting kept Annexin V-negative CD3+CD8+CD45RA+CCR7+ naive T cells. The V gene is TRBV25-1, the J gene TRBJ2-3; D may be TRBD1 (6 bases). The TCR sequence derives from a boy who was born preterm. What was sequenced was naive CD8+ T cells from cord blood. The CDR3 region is CASSATSGAHTDTQYF. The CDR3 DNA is TGTGCCAGCAGTGCAACCTCAGGGGCACACACAGATACGCAGTATTTT. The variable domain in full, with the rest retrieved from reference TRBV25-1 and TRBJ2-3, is EADIYQTPRYLVIGTGKKITLECSQTMGHDKMYWYQQDPGMELHLIHYSYGVNSTEKGDLSSESTVSRIRTEHFPLTLESARPSHTSQYLCASSATSGAHTDTQYFGPGTRLTVL.